What follows are 28 T cell receptor beta chains derived from one specimen sequenced in a study of cytomegalovirus exposure and HLA in healthy donors (dated by TCRdb to 2015 to 2018). Libraries came from the immunoSEQ multiplex PCR assay. The multiplex PCR relied on a mix of 60 forward primers for TCR Vbeta segments and 13 reverse primers for TCR Jbeta segments. The table was pulled from immuneACCESS by TCRdb, which kept in-frame rearrangements only. Such tables lose some clones; where checked, under half of the loss comes from unresolved V genes, and the rest has no known cause. The sample yields roughly 140,000 clones; roughly 80% were counted once. Roughly 4.7% of the sample goes to the ten largest clones. Sequencing was carried out using PBMCs. All receptors come from a male donor in good health and CMV-seronegative.

This rearrangement joins TRBV5-4 to TRBJ2-5, with 7 bases lining up with TRBD2. V gave up 1 base and J gave up 1 base; unmatched junction bases: 4. Per germline, CDR1 SGHNT and CDR2 YYREEE (reference sequence). The CDR3 loop spans 15 amino acids. DNA for the CDR3: TGTGCCAGCAGCTTGCAGGGAGGGCGCCAAGAGACCCAGTACTTC. Translating it yields CASSLQGGRQETQYF. The full variable domain, with the rest looked up from reference TRBV5-4 and TRBJ2-5, is ETGVTQSPTHLIKTRGQQVTLRCSSQSGHNTVSWYQQALGQGPQFIFQYYREEENGRGNFPPRFSGLQFPNYSSELNVNALELDDSALYLCASSLQGGRQETQYFGPGTRLLVL.

This chain joins TRBV5-1 and TRBJ2-5; weak D call: TRBD1 (6 bases). V was pared by 4 bases and J by 2 bases, with 15 bases between. The CDR3 length is 15 residues. Germline V CDR1 and CDR2: SGHRS, YFSETQ. The CDR3 DNA is TGCGCCAGCAGCCAGAACCGAGGGGGACAAGAGACCCAGTACTTC. Protein product: CASSQNRGGQETQYF.

The chain recombines TRBV7-2 with TRBJ1-2, with 7 bases that match TRBD1. Trimming at V came to 5 bases and at J to 0 bases, leaving 9 bases not matched to a gene. CDR1 is SGHTA, CDR2 FQGNSA, per germline. The CDR3 runs to 16 residues. The CDR3 DNA is TGTGCCAGCAGCCAGCAGGGGGGAGGCTCTAACTATGGCTACACCTTC. It translates to CASSQQGGGSNYGYTF. The full variable domain, rest sourced from reference TRBV7-2 and TRBJ1-2, is GAGVSQSPSNKVTEKGKDVELRCDPISGHTALYWYRQSLGQGLEFLIYFQGNSAPDKSGLPSDRFSAERTGGSVSTLTIQRTQQEDSAVYLCASSQQGGGSNYGYTFGSGTRLTVV.

V usage is TRBV5-1 and J usage is TRBJ2-7, with D unclear. The CDR3 is 12 residues long. Looked up from germline, CDR1 is SGHRS and CDR2 is YFSETQ. V lost 0 bases to trimming and J lost 4 bases, with 5 bases between them. CDR3: CASSLEAYEQYF. CDR3 coding DNA: TGCGCCAGCAGCTTGGAAGCTTACGAGCAGTACTTC. Drawing the rest from reference TRBV5-1 and TRBJ2-7, the complete variable domain is KAGVTQTPRYLIKTRGQQVTLSCSPISGHRSVSWYQQTPGQGLQFLFEYFSETQRNKGNFPGRFSGRQFSNSRSEMNVSTLELGDSALYLCASSLEAYEQYFGPGTRLTVT.

As concerns this clone: Other DNA sequences in the same sample also yield this CDR3. The chain links TRBV25-1 to TRBJ1-6, with D possibly TRBD1 on 5 matching bases. Trimming pared 2 bases from V and 6 bases from J, leaving 8 bases between. Germline V CDR1 and CDR2: MGHDK, SYGVNS. The CDR3 extends over 14 amino acids. The CDR3 loop is CASSEQGANSPLHF. The CDR3 bases are TGTGCCAGCAGTGAACAGGGCGCTAATTCACCCCTCCACTTT.

V usage is TRBV6-5 and J usage is TRBJ2-2, with TRBD2 as a possible D gene (6 bases). Between the trimmed V and J ends, which lost 2 bases and 5 bases, there was a span of 9 bases. The CDR3 consists of 14 residues. The germline CDR1 and CDR2 sequences are MNHEY and SVGAGI. CDR3 region: CASSYDSGTGELFF. DNA of the CDR3: TGTGCCAGCAGTTACGACAGCGGGACCGGGGAGCTGTTTTTT.

V gene TRBV29-1 combines with J gene TRBJ2-1; 8 nucleotides agree with TRBD2. From germline, CDR1 is SQVTM and CDR2 ANQGSEA. This CDR3 has 13 amino acids. V lost 7 bases, J lost 7 bases, and 9 bases stayed unmatched. In nucleotides, the CDR3 is TGCAGCGCCGTCCGCGGGGGGACTAATGAGCAGTTCTTC. This translates into CSAVRGGTNEQFF.

The rearrangement joins TRBV27 to TRBJ2-5, with D unclear. The germline gives CDR1 MNHEY, CDR2 SMNVEV (reference sequence). The ends were cut back, 6 bases at V and 4 bases at J, with 15 bases in the middle. The CDR3 totals 14 residues. As DNA, the CDR3 is TGTGCCAGCAGCCTCTTAAGACAAGGAGAGACCCAGTACTTC. Encoded protein: CASSLLRQGETQYF.

The V call is TRBV2, the J call TRBJ2-6, with 7 positions matching TRBD2. From germline, CDR1 is SNHLY and CDR2 FYNNEI. V lost 6 bases, J lost 0 bases, and 5 bases stayed unmatched. CDR3 size: 16 residues. CDR3 sequence reads: CASSAPGGSGANVLTF. As DNA, the CDR3 is TGTGCCAGCAGCGCTCCGGGGGGCTCTGGGGCCAACGTCCTGACTTTC.

The chain uses TRBV5-8 and TRBJ2-3; TRBD1 might be the D (6 bases). Trimming removed 0 bases at V and 4 bases at J, with 9 bases between. This CDR3 region has 14 residues. From germline, CDR1 is SGHTS and CDR2 YDEGEE. Here the CDR3 reads CASSLGQVADTQYF. The CDR3 DNA reads TGTGCCAGCAGCTTGGGACAGGTCGCAGATACGCAGTATTTT.

The chain joins TRBV7-2 to TRBJ1-5; no clear D gene. Per the germline V gene, CDR1 is SGHTA and CDR2 is FQGNSA. V lost 4 bases and J lost 3, with 4 bases in between. The CDR3 is 12 residues long. CDR3 protein: CASSSYNQPQHF. CDR3 sequence (DNA): TGTGCCAGCAGCTCCTACAATCAGCCCCAGCATTTT.

Points on this clone: One junction end disagrees with the germline gene, perhaps due to a read error. The J gene is TRBJ1-4, the V gene TRBV7-9; 8 positions agree with TRBD1. Germline lookup yields CDR1 SEHNR and CDR2 FQNEAQ (reference sequence). CDR3 length: 15 residues. CDR3 region: CSSSAPGTGYEKLFF. The CDR3 nucleotides read TGTTCCAGCAGCGCCCCCGGGACAGGCTACGAAAAACTGTTTTTT.

Comment on this clone: A junction end diverges from the germline sequence, so it may reflect a read error. The sample has other DNA sequences that encode this CDR3 too. V gene TRBV7-6 combines with J gene TRBJ1-4; 7 nucleotides align to TRBD1. CDR3 size: 15 residues. CDR1 and CDR2 (germline): SGHVS, FNYEAQ. CDR3 protein: CASSLRQGGVEKLFF. The CDR3 DNA reads TGTGCCAGCAGCTTACGGCAGGGGGGTGTGGAAAAGCTGTTTTTT.

In the case of this clone: This specimen includes other DNA sequences encoding the same CDR3. V is TRBV6-5 and J is TRBJ2-7; TRBD1 matches at 9 bases. This CDR3 comprises 15 residues. Trimming at V came to 0 bases and at J to 2 bases, leaving 2 bases not matched to a gene. The V gene's germline CDR1 is MNHEY and CDR2 SVGAGI. This chain's CDR3 is CASSYSGQGTYEQYF. CDR3 sequence (DNA): TGTGCCAGCAGTTACTCGGGACAGGGCACCTACGAGCAGTACTTC.

This clone was seen only a few times. V and J are TRBV5-1 and TRBJ2-5, with 8 bases identical to TRBD2. CDR3 length: 14 amino acids. The trim removed 3 bases at V and 2 bases at J, leaving 3 bases unmatched. CDR1 SGHRS and CDR2 YFSETQ come from the germline V gene. In DNA form, the CDR3 reads TGCGCCAGCAGCTCGCGGGGGGAACAAGAGACCCAGTACTTC. Its protein is CASSSRGEQETQYF.

The chain recombines TRBV2 with TRBJ1-6; possibly TRBD1 for D (6 bases). The germline gives CDR1 SNHLY, CDR2 FYNNEI. This CDR3 is 14 amino acids long. Trimming pared 8 bases from V and 9 bases from J, leaving 17 bases between. The CDR3 region has the DNA TGTGCCAGCTTCCAAGGGACAAGGACTTCACCCCTCCACTTT. Translating gives CASFQGTRTSPLHF. Variable domain in full (rest from reference TRBV2 and TRBJ1-6): EPEVTQTPSHQVTQMGQEVILRCVPISNHLYFYWYRQILGQKVEFLVSFYNNEISEKSEIFDDQFSVERPDGSNFTLKIRSTKLEDSAMYFCASFQGTRTSPLHFGNGTRLTVT.

This clone was observed a few times. The J gene is TRBJ1-3, the V gene TRBV5-6; a weak D match, TRBD1 (6 bases). This CDR3 region has 15 residues. V dropped 2 bases and J dropped 4 bases, with 13 bases sitting between them. Germline CDR1 reads SGHDT; CDR2 reads YYEEEE. In nucleotides, the CDR3 is TGTGCCAGCAGCTTTCTGGGGGCGAAAGGAAACACCATATATTTT. It yields the protein CASSFLGAKGNTIYF.

The genes are TRBV6-1 and TRBJ1-4; possible D gene TRBD1, 6 bases. The CDR3 loop spans 15 amino acids. V was trimmed by 5 bases and J by 8 bases, leaving 18 bases between them. CDR1 is MNHNS, CDR2 SASEGT, per germline. CDR3 DNA: TGTGCCAGCAGTCAAAGGAGCCAGGGACACGAAAAACTGTTTTTT. Its translation: CASSQRSQGHEKLFF.

V is TRBV6-6 and J is TRBJ2-7; possible D gene TRBD2, 5 bases. CDR1 is MNHNY and CDR2 is SVGAGI in the germline V gene (reference sequence). CDR3 length: 14 amino acids. V lost 6 bases to trimming and J lost 1 base, with 13 bases between them. In DNA, the CDR3 is TGTGCCAGCAGCTCGACCGGGATATCCTACGAGCAGTACTTC. Translated, it gives CASSSTGISYEQYF.

The CDR3 region has the DNA TGTGCCTGGAGTGGAACCGACGACAGCGGGATATTCTACAATGAGCAGTTCTTC. Translated: CAWSGTDDSGIFYNEQFF. This chain connects TRBV30 to TRBJ2-1, with 7 bases aligning to TRBD2. Germline V CDR1 and CDR2: GTSNPN, SVGIG (reference sequence). Trimming removed 1 base from V and 3 bases from J; junction bases left unmatched: 15. The CDR3 is 18 amino acids.

The chain employs TRBV6-5 and TRBJ2-7; TRBD2 agrees at 7 bases. This CDR3 has 15 residues. Germline values: CDR1 MNHEY, CDR2 SVGAGI. V lost 6 bases and J lost 5; bases outside the gene matches: 13. The CDR3 sequence: CASSLTGGGNHEQYF. The CDR3 DNA reads as TGTGCCAGCAGCTTAACGGGAGGAGGGAACCACGAGCAGTACTTC.

V is TRBV28 and J is TRBJ2-7; TRBD1 agrees at 9 bases. Trimming cost V 5 bases and J 6 bases; bases outside gene matches: 14. The length of the CDR3 is 16 residues. Germline CDR1 and CDR2: MDHEN and SYDVKM. Here the CDR3 reads CASSTTGTGKGGEQYF. CDR3 bases: TGTGCCAGCAGTACAACCGGGACAGGGAAAGGGGGCGAGCAGTACTTC.

The chain has TRBV28 and TRBJ1-2; 7 nucleotides match TRBD1. Losses at the gene ends were 2 bases for V and 8 bases for J; bases not matched to a gene: 11. Per germline, CDR1 MDHEN and CDR2 SYDVKM. The CDR3 extends over 15 amino acids. The CDR3 loop is CASSLKLSGGKGYTF. CDR3 nucleotide sequence: TGTGCCAGCAGTTTAAAGTTGTCAGGGGGGAAAGGCTACACCTTC.

The genes are TRBV27 and TRBJ2-5; tentative D call: TRBD2 (5 bases). Deletions cut 2 bases from V and 4 bases from J, with 8 bases between. Germline values: CDR1 MNHEY, CDR2 SMNVEV (reference sequence). The CDR3 contains 13 residues. As DNA, the CDR3 is TGTGCCAGCAGTTTAGGAGGTGTAGAGACCCAGTACTTC. It yields the protein CASSLGGVETQYF.

In regard to this clone: Other nucleotide sequences from this sample produce the same CDR3. The chain couples TRBV2 to TRBJ1-5, with a possible D match to TRBD1 (6 bases). CDR1 and CDR2 from the germline V gene are SNHLY and FYNNEI. V was clipped by 5 bases and J by 4 bases, with 9 bases between them. The CDR3 is made up of 13 amino acids. The chain's CDR3 is CASSRQVNQPQHF. CDR3 coding DNA: TGTGCCAGCAGTCGACAGGTGAATCAGCCCCAGCATTTT.

This chain links TRBV5-1 with TRBJ1-1; maybe TRBD1 (5 bases). Trimming cost V 3 bases and J 2 bases, with 8 bases left between them. Germline CDR1 SGHRS, CDR2 YFSETQ. This CDR3 is 13 amino acids long. The DNA of the CDR3 is TGCGCCAGCAGCTCTGACAGCAACACTGAAGCTTTCTTT. Its protein product is CASSSDSNTEAFF.

The chain combines TRBV28 with TRBJ2-1; TRBD1 aligns across 7 bases. CDR3 length equals 17 residues. J gave up 4 bases and V 5 bases, and 14 bases lay outside the gene matches. CDR1 is MDHEN and CDR2 is SYDVKM in the germline V gene. The CDR3 nucleotides are TGTGCCAGCAGTCCTAGACAGGGCCCTACCGCTTACAATGAGCAGTTCTTC. This encodes CASSPRQGPTAYNEQFF.

The V gene is TRBV4-1, the J gene TRBJ2-7, with D tentatively TRBD1 (5 bases). Germline V gives CDR1 MGHRA, CDR2 YSYEKL. V lost 1 base and J 0 bases, leaving 7 bases between the germline ends. The CDR3 extends over 14 amino acids. The CDR3 sequence is CASSQVDTSYEQYF. The CDR3 bases are TGCGCCAGCAGCCAAGTGGACACCTCCTACGAGCAGTACTTC.